What follows is one T cell receptor (beta chain) and its context. The antigen is not known. These data come from a study of CD8 T cells in ankylosing spondylitis. In TCRdb, the 5' RACE reads were re-called with MiXCR into one record per CDR3 protein. There are about 130,000 distinct CDR3 sequences in the sample; approximately 13% occur only once, and around 3% lies in the top ten. The study, taken as a whole, reports: Significant enrichment of disease-linked clones was reportedly seen in matched ankylosing spondylitis synovial fluid. Reports of some motif variants in reactive arthritis synovial fluid and blood predate this one. Ankylosing spondylitis blood appeared to carry a characteristic TCR beta motif of eight or nine highly homologous variants.

Sequencing was performed on blood, either unsorted or a sorted T cell fraction (not recorded which). This sequence originates from a female donor with ankylosing spondylitis or in good health (not recorded which).

The CDR3 sequence is CASSLVGQGLEGYTF. The CDR3 region has the DNA TGCGCCAGCAGCTTGGTGGGACAGGGGCTGGAAGGCTACACCTTC. This chain uses TRBV5-1 with TRBJ1-2; 10 nucleotides line up with TRBD1. The CDR3 length is 15 residues. CDR1 is SGHRS and CDR2 is YFSETQ in the germline V gene. V dropped 0 bases and J dropped 8; count of bases not matched to a gene: 7.